This T cell receptor beta chain was retrieved from a study of OX40 agonist ivuxolimab in advanced cancers. Overall study context: Participants could have had prior anti-PD-1, anti-PD-L1 or anti-CTLA-4 therapy, and around 40% had some.

The repertoire was sequenced with immunoSEQ multiplex PCR; TCRdb's copy has only in-frame clones and lacks some. The sample holds approximately 100,000 clones; over 85% are singletons and the top ten take roughly 0.79%. Per germline, CDR1 KGHSH and CDR2 LQKENI. The J segment lost 2 bases and the V segment lost 5 bases, leaving 6 bases of the junction unmatched. The CDR3 length is 15 residues. In regard to this clone: Its antigen is as yet unknown.

Study-wide points: The CD4+ and CD8+ T cells in the blood had expanded clonally by week 6 at 0.1 to 3.0 mg/kg.

The starting material was CD4+ or CD8+ T cells sorted from blood, obtained in a trial of the OX40 agonist ivuxolimab. This TCR came from an adult with an advanced solid tumor such as melanoma, head and neck, liver or kidney cancer. The rearrangement joins TRBV18 to TRBJ2-5; TRBD2 agrees at 9 bases. The CDR3 DNA reads as TGTGCCAGCTCAGGGCTAGCGGGGACGCAAGAGACCCAGTACTTC. This translates into CASSGLAGTQETQYF.